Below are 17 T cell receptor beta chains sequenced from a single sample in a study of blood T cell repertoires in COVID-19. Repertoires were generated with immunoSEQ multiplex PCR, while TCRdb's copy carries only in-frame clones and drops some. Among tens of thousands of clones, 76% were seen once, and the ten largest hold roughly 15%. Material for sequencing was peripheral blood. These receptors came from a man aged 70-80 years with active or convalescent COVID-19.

The CDR3 DNA follows: TGCGCCAGCTCAGACAGGGTGGATGGGGGTTCGGAGACCCAGTACTTC. Its translation is CASSDRVDGGSETQYF. The chain uses TRBV5-1 and TRBJ2-5; 7 bases map to TRBD1. CDR1 is SGHRS and CDR2 is YFSETQ in the germline V gene. The V segment lost 7 bases and the J segment 5 bases; nucleotides outside the gene matches: 17. The CDR3 is 16 amino acids.

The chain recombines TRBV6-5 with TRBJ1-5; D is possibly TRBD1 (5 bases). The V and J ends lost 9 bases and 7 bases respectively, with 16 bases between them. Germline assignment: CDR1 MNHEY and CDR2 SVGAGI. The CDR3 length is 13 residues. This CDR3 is CASYGGTGQPQHF. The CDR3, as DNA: TGTGCCAGTTATGGGGGGACTGGACAGCCCCAGCATTTT.

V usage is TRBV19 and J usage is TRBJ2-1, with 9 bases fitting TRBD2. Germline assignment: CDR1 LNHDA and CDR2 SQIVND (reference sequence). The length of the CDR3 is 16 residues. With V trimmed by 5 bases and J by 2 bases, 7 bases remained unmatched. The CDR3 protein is CASSFLPSGTYNEQFF. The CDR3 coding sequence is TGTGCCAGTAGTTTTCTTCCTAGCGGGACCTACAATGAGCAGTTCTTC.

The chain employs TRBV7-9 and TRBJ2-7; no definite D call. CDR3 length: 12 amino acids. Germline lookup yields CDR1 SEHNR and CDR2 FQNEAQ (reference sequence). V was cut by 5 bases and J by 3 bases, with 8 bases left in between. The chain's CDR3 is CASSPHGYEQYF. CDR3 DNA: TGTGCCAGCAGCCCTCACGGCTACGAGCAGTACTTC.

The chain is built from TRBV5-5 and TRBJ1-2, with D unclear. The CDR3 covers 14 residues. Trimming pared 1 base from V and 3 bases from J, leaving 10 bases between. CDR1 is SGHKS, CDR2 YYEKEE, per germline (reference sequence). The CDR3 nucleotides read TGTGCCAGCAGCTTGCAGGAGGGTGACTATGGCTACACCTTC. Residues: CASSLQEGDYGYTF.

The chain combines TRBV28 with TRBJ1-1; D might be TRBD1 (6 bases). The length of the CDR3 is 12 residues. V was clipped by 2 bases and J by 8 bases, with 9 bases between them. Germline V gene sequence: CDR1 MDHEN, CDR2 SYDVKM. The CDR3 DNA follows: TGTGCCAGCAGTTTAGACAGGATGGAAGCTTTCTTT. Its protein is CASSLDRMEAFF.

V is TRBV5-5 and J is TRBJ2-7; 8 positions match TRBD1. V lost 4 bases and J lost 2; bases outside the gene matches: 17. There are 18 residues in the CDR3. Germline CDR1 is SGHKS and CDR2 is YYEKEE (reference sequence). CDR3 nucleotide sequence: TGTGCCAGCAGCCTCGAACTTTCAGGGGGCTTAAACCCCTACGAGCAGTACTTC. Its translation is CASSLELSGGLNPYEQYF.

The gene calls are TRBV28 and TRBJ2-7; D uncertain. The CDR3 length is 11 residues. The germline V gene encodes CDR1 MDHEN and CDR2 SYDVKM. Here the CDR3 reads CLIPRSYEQYF. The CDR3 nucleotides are TGTCTAATTCCTCGCTCCTACGAGCAGTACTTC.

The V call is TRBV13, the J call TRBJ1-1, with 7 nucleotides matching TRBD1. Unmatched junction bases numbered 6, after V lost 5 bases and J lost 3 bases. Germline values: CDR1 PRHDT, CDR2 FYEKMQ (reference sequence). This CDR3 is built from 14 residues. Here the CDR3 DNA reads TGTGCCAGCAGCCCGACAGGGAGGCACACTGAAGCTTTCTTT. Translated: CASSPTGRHTEAFF.

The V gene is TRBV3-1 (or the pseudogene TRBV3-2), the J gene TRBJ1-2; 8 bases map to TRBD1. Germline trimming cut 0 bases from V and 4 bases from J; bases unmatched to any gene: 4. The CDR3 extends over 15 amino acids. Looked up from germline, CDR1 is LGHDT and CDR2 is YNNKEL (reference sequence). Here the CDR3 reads CASSQEDRGSYGYTF. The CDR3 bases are TGTGCCAGCAGCCAAGAAGACAGGGGAAGCTATGGCTACACCTTC.

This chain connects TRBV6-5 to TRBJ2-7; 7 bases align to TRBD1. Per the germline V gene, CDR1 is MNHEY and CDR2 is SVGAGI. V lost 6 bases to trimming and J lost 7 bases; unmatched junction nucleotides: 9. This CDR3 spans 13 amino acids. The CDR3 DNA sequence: TGTGCCAGCAGGAGACAGGGTTCGGGGGAGCAGTACTTC. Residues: CASRRQGSGEQYF.

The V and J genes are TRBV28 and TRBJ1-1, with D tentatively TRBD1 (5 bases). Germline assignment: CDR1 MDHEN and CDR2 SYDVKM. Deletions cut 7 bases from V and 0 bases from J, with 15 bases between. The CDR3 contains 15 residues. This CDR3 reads CASTPGAVVNTEAFF. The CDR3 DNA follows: TGTGCCAGCACCCCTGGGGCAGTTGTGAACACTGAAGCTTTCTTT.

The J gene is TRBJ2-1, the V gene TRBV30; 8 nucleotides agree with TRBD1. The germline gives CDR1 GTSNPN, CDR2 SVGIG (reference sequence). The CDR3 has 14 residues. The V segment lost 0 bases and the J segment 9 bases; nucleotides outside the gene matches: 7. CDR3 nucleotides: TGTGCCTGGAGTGTACTACAGGGGGTAGGTGAGCAGTTCTTC. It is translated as CAWSVLQGVGEQFF.

The CDR3 loop reads CAWSVGGFGQPQHF. DNA of the CDR3: TGTGCCTGGAGTGTGGGGGGTTTTGGGCAGCCCCAGCATTTT. This chain joins TRBV30 and TRBJ1-5; D is perhaps TRBD1 (5 bases). This CDR3 is 14 amino acids long. The germline gives CDR1 GTSNPN, CDR2 SVGIG (reference sequence). V was shortened by 0 bases and J by 7 bases, with 13 bases between the two germline ends.

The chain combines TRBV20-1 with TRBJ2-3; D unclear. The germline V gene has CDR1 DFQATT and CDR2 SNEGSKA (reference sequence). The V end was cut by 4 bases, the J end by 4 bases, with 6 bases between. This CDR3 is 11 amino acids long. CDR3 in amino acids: CSAKYSDTQYF. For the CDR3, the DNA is TGCAGTGCTAAGTACTCAGATACGCAGTATTTT.

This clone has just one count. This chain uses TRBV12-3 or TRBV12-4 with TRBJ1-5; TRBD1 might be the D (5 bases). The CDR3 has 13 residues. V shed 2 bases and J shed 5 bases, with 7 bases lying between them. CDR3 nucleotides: TGTGCCAGCAGTTTAACGGGGGATCAGCCCCAGCATTTT. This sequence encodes CASSLTGDQPQHF.

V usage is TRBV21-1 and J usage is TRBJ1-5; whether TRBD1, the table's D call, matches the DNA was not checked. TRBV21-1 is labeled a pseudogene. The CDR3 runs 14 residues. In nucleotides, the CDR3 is TGTGCCAACAGGTGGGCAGGGGGAGATCAGCCCCAGCATTTT. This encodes CANRWAGGDQPQHF.